This T cell receptor (beta chain) was identified in a study of CD8+ T cells in alopecia areata. The study, taken as a whole, reports: Higher clonality was seen in lesional scalp than in normal scalp, especially in alopecia totalis/universalis.

This clone was counted ten times or more. Its specificity is unknown. Sequencing used cDNA as its template, made by extracting RNA and reverse transcribing it. Repertoires were generated with immunoSEQ multiplex PCR, while TCRdb's copy carries only in-frame clones and drops some. The table includes approximately 220,000 clones, around two fifths detected once. As for treatment: oral pan-JAK inhibitor, 5-10 mg twice daily. The CDR3 consists of 13 residues. V dropped 7 bases and J dropped 11 bases, with 22 bases sitting between them. Germline V gene lookup returns CDR1 GTSNPN and CDR2 SVGIG (reference sequence).

The chain recombines TRBV30 with TRBJ2-3, with D maybe TRBD1 (5 bases). Source: CD4+ T cells sorted from blood, taken around week 31, from a patient treated with tofacitinib. This TCR derives from a human donor with alopecia areata. The CDR3 nucleotides read TGTGCCTCCAGGGTTCCCCCCTCTACTGAGCAGTATTTT. Protein: CASRVPPSTEQYF.